A selection of T cell receptor beta chains follows, all from one sample in a study of Ad26.COV2.S vaccination and SARS-CoV-2 variants. This table comes from immunoSEQ multiplex PCR, and its TCRdb copy is limited to in-frame clones, with some not included. Of 300,000 to 400,000 clones in the sample, 70% to 90% were seen once. The source material was peripheral blood, sampled in a trial of Ad26.COV2.S vaccine versus placebo. These receptors came from a person aged 18-65 years who received the Ad26.COV2.S COVID-19 vaccine or a placebo. The CDR3 runs from the conserved cysteine through the conserved F or W. The D gene is left open where the match is weak. The size field is filled for only some rows; it gives once, few, many or a size class.

d_call	j_call	v_call	clone_size	cdr3_aa	cdr3_nt
TRBD1	TRBJ2-2	TRBV6-6	-	CASRGQGGTGELFF	TGTGCCAGCAGAGGACAGGGTGGGACCGGGGAGCTGTTTTTT
-	TRBJ2-5	TRBV9	-	CASSVGLSPQETQYF	TGTGCCAGCAGCGTAGGGCTTTCCCCTCAAGAGACCCAGTACTTC
TRBD1	TRBJ2-7	TRBV15	-	CATSRVGTEIYEQYF	TGTGCCACCAGCAGAGTTGGGACAGAGATCTACGAGCAGTACTTC
-	TRBJ1-1	TRBV18	-	CASSPPSSLLNTEAFF	TGTGCCAGCTCACCACCGTCTTCGCTTTTGAACACTGAAGCTTTCTTT
-	TRBJ2-3	TRBV20-1	-	CSPAADTQYF	TGCAGTCCTGCCGCAGATACGCAGTATTTT
-	TRBJ2-7	TRBV15	-	CATSRDRGYEQYF	TGTGCCACCAGCAGAGATCGGGGATACGAGCAGTACTTC
-	TRBJ1-1	TRBV12-3/TRBV12-4	-	CAITLGGPTEAFF	TGTGCCATTACCCTGGGGGGGCCTACTGAAGCTTTCTTT
TRBD1	TRBJ1-2	TRBV6-5	-	CASTRVDRGNAGYTF	TGTGCCAGCACCAGAGTGGACAGGGGTAACGCTGGCTACACCTTC
TRBD2	TRBJ2-1	TRBV12-5	-	CASGLESGSEQFF	TGTGCTAGTGGTTTGGAAAGCGGGAGCGAGCAGTTCTTC
-	TRBJ2-2	TRBV3-1/TRBV3-2	-	CASSTPWGAGELFF	TGTGCCAGCAGCACACCGTGGGGGGCCGGGGAGCTGTTTTTT
-	TRBJ1-2	TRBV30	-	CAWSVLDSAGENGYTF	TGTGCCTGGAGTGTATTGGATAGTGCAGGGGAAAATGGCTACACCTTC
TRBD2	TRBJ2-3	TRBV7-9	-	CASSLGVGGLRADTQYF	TGTGCCAGCAGCTTAGGGGTCGGGGGACTACGGGCAGATACGCAGTATTTT
TRBD2	TRBJ2-7	TRBV6-6	-	CASSTSGRGLGEQYF	TGTGCCAGCAGCACTAGCGGGAGAGGGCTGGGTGAGCAGTACTTC
-	TRBJ2-7	TRBV12-2	-	CASRPWAGYEQYF	TGTGCAAGTCGCCCCTGGGCAGGCTACGAGCAGTACTTC
TRBD1	TRBJ1-2	TRBV30	-	CAWGTGAYYGYTF	TGTGCCTGGGGCACAGGGGCTTACTATGGCTACACCTTC
TRBD2	TRBJ2-5	TRBV9	-	CASSVSIHREGSRETQYF	TGTGCCAGCAGCGTCTCAATCCACCGGGAGGGGAGTAGAGAGACCCAGTACTTC
-	TRBJ2-2	TRBV4-3	-	CASSPEIPGELFF	TGCGCCAGCAGCCCCGAGATTCCCGGGGAGCTGTTTTTT
-	TRBJ1-2	TRBV27	-	CASSSSRFAGDYGYTF	TGTGCCAGCAGTTCCTCTAGGTTCGCAGGCGACTATGGCTACACCTTC
-	TRBJ1-3	TRBV5-6	-	CASSLVDPMNSGNTIYF	TGTGCCAGCAGCTTGGTGGACCCAATGAACTCTGGAAACACCATATATTTT
TRBD1	TRBJ2-2	TRBV20-1	-	CSASVTGKFYGELFF	TGCAGTGCTAGTGTGACAGGGAAATTTTACGGGGAGCTGTTTTTT
TRBD2	TRBJ2-2	TRBV19	-	CATPGRPNTGELFF	TGTGCCACCCCCGGGAGGCCGAACACCGGGGAGCTGTTTTTT
-	TRBJ2-5	TRBV5-4	-	CASSLERAQETQYF	TGTGCCAGCAGCTTGGAACGGGCTCAAGAGACCCAGTACTTC
-	TRBJ2-5	TRBV5-1	-	CASSPQVAETQYF	TGCGCCAGCAGCCCCCAGGTTGCGGAGACCCAGTACTTC
TRBD2	TRBJ2-5	TRBV5-5	-	CASSAGGRQETQYF	TGTGCCAGCAGCGCGGGGGGCCGACAAGAGACCCAGTACTTC
TRBD1	TRBJ2-2	TRBV5-1	few	CASSLTGGARTGELFF	TGCGCCAGCAGCTTGACAGGGGGCGCGAGGACCGGGGAGCTGTTTTTT
TRBD1	TRBJ2-7	TRBV9	-	CASSAGQGLSYEQYF	TGTGCCAGCAGCGCGGGACAGGGACTTTCCTACGAGCAGTACTTC
-	TRBJ1-5	TRBV28	-	CASSSEGPYNQPQHF	TGTGCCAGCAGTTCAGAGGGGCCGTACAATCAGCCCCAGCATTTT
TRBD1	TRBJ1-2	TRBV7-2	-	CASSLGQGFGYTF	TGTGCCAGCAGCTTGGGACAGGGGTTTGGCTACACCTTC
TRBD1	TRBJ2-3	TRBV3-1/TRBV3-2	-	CASSLRTGGYTDTQYF	TGTGCCAGCAGCCTTAGGACAGGGGGATACACAGATACGCAGTATTTT
-	TRBJ1-4	TRBV7-2	-	CASSPGDVPNEKLFF	TGTGCCAGCAGCCCCGGGGACGTTCCTAATGAAAAACTGTTTTTT
-	TRBJ2-5	TRBV2	-	CASVGYGTQYF	TGTGCCAGTGTGGGTTATGGGACCCAGTACTTC
-	TRBJ2-7	TRBV18	-	CASSASPDEQYF	TGTGCCAGCTCCGCTAGTCCGGACGAGCAGTACTTC
-	TRBJ2-3	TRBV6-5	-	CASSYSTGTDTQYF	TGTGCCAGCAGTTATTCCACGGGCACAGATACGCAGTATTTT
-	TRBJ1-6	TRBV5-1	-	CASSLVAGNNSPLHF	TGCGCCAGCAGCTTGGTGGCAGGAAACAATTCACCCCTCCACTTT
-	TRBJ1-6	TRBV6-1	-	CASSEKGAGISPLHF	TGTGCCAGCAGTGAGAAAGGGGCAGGGATCTCACCCCTCCACTTT
-	TRBJ1-6	TRBV7-2	-	CASSFPPASLHF	TGTGCCAGCAGCTTCCCCCCCGCCTCTCTCCACTTT
TRBD2	TRBJ2-4	TRBV3-1/TRBV3-2	-	CASSQEGDLAGGPMKLAKNIQYF	TGTGCCAGCAGCCAAGAAGGGGACCTAGCGGGAGGGCCCATGAAGCTAGCCAAAAACATTCAGTACTTC
-	TRBJ1-3	TRBV7-9	-	CASSFLGVSGNTIYF	TGTGCCAGCAGCTTCCTTGGAGTCTCTGGAAACACCATATATTTT
-	TRBJ2-1	TRBV2	-	CASSVMGSYNEQFF	TGTGCCAGCAGTGTAATGGGGTCCTACAATGAGCAGTTCTTC